This TCR beta chain was recovered during a study of graft-versus-host responses after intestinal transplantation. General study findings and limits: Individuals who had graft-donor T cell macrochimerism had allografts that showed high graft-versus-host to host-versus-graft clonal ratios.

Turning to this clone: Its antigen is not identified.

The repertoire was sequenced with immunoSEQ multiplex PCR; TCRdb's copy has only in-frame clones and lacks some. The sample lists 96,000 or so clones, 80% to 95% seen once, with around 0.17% in the top ten. This sequence was found in a human donor who received an intestinal transplant. Sequencing used unstimulated CD4+ T cells sorted from spleen or lymph node cells, obtained before intestinal transplant.

The CDR3 DNA sequence: TGTGCCAGCAGTTTTCGGGACAGTAATTCACCCCTCCACTTT. It specifies CASSFRDSNSPLHF. This rearrangement joins TRBV27 to TRBJ1-6; 7 bases map to TRBD1. CDR1 is MNHEY, CDR2 SMNVEV, per germline (reference sequence). J lost 6 bases, V lost 3 bases, and 2 bases had no gene match. The CDR3 loop spans 14 amino acids.